These 17 T cell receptor beta chains came from one sample sequenced in a study of vaccination and CD4 T cells after COVID-19. The time point was: late sampling 161 to 241 days after vaccination in three convalescent patients. Treatment defined: roughly 10-day PBMC culture with coronavirus spike peptide pools or control peptides (ViraFEST assay). An Oncomine TCR Beta short-read assay was used to sequence the DNA from cultured CD4+ T cells. Each CDR3 protein is one row after TCRdb ran MiXCR on the PCR reads. This sample has fewer than 25,000 distinct CDR3 sequences, with under 55% found just once. No antigens are known for them. The source material was CD4+ T cells from blood, cultured in vitro, sampled about 7 months after SARS-CoV-2 vaccination. The source of these receptors is a human donor who had recovered from COVID-19.

This clonotype was observed a handful of times. The rearrangement uses TRBV7-2 and TRBJ1-6; D is undetermined. The V gene's germline CDR1 is SGHTA and CDR2 FQGNSA. CDR3 length equals 12 residues. V lost 2 bases and J lost 4, with 0 bases in between. The CDR3 spells CASSLYNSPLHF. DNA of the CDR3: TGTGCCAGCAGCTTATATAATTCACCCCTCCACTTT.

This clonotype turned up a few times. The rearrangement links TRBV7-2 to TRBJ2-5; no reliable D call. CDR1 SGHTA and CDR2 FQGNSA come from the germline V gene. V lost 3 bases and J 5 bases, leaving 4 bases between the germline ends. This CDR3 is built from 11 residues. The CDR3 region is CASSFQETQYF. The DNA of the CDR3 is TGTGCCAGCAGCTTCCAGGAGACCCAGTACTTC.

V usage is TRBV7-9 and J usage is TRBJ2-1, with TRBD2 matching 7 bases. The V gene's germline CDR1 is SEHNR and CDR2 FQNEAQ (reference sequence). This CDR3 is 15 amino acids long. Trimming at V came to 6 bases and at J to 10 bases, leaving 15 bases not matched to a gene. The CDR3 DNA is TGTGCCAGCAGAGAGGTGGCGGGAGCCCCCTGGGAGCAGTTCTTC. This translates into CASREVAGAPWEQFF.

This rearrangement joins TRBV6-4 to TRBJ2-1; D is uncertain. This CDR3 is 14 amino acids long. Germline V gene data show CDR1 as MRHNA and CDR2 as SNTAGT. The V and J ends lost 3 bases and 5 bases respectively, with 11 bases between them. CDR3 region: CASSEGQENNEQFF. CDR3 in DNA: TGTGCCAGCAGTGAAGGGCAGGAAAACAATGAGCAGTTCTTC.

DNA for the CDR3: TGTGCCAGCAGCCTGGACAGGGAGAACGAGCAGTACTTC. Translation gives CASSLDRENEQYF. The genes are TRBV11-2 and TRBJ2-7; 8 bases align to TRBD1. There are 13 residues in the CDR3. CDR1 and CDR2 (germline): SGHAT, FQNNGV. J gave up 5 bases and V 5 bases, and 5 bases lay outside the gene matches.

The sample holds one count of this clonotype. The chain joins TRBV2 to TRBJ2-7, with D possibly being TRBD1 (6 bases). Germline CDR1 is SNHLY and CDR2 is FYNNEI. V was pared by 6 bases and J by 3 bases, with 15 bases between. This CDR3 is built from 14 residues. The CDR3 is CASRFGTLRYEQYF. CDR3 nucleotides: TGTGCCAGCAGGTTTGGGACACTCCGCTACGAGCAGTACTTC.

This clonotype was observed a few times. The rearrangement links TRBV28 to TRBJ1-6; D gene ambiguous. Germline V gene sequence: CDR1 MDHEN, CDR2 SYDVKM. Trimming cost V 4 bases and J 12 bases, with 10 bases left between them. This CDR3 contains 12 residues. The CDR3 spells CASSSFTVPLHF. The CDR3 DNA reads as TGTGCCAGCAGTTCGTTCACCGTACCCCTCCACTTT.

The CDR3 sequence: CASSLVRLAGGPSKSDTQYF. The DNA for the CDR3 is TGTGCCAGCAGCTTAGTCAGACTAGCGGGAGGGCCGAGCAAATCGGATACGCAGTATTTT. V gene TRBV7-9 combines with J gene TRBJ2-3, with 14 bases that match TRBD2. From germline, CDR1 is SEHNR and CDR2 FQNEAQ (reference sequence). This CDR3 has 20 amino acids. The junction had 15 bases not matched to a gene; V was cut back by 1 base and J by 6 bases.

The CDR3: CASSFRLAGYNEQFF. The CDR3 DNA is TGTGCCAGCAGTTTCCGACTAGCGGGGTACAATGAGCAGTTCTTC. V and J are TRBV27 and TRBJ2-1; 11 nucleotides match TRBD2. The CDR3 is 15 amino acids. J gave up 4 bases and V 3 bases, and 2 bases lay outside the gene matches. CDR1 and CDR2 from the germline V gene are MNHEY and SMNVEV (reference sequence).

The genes are TRBV18 and TRBJ2-3; 8 bases line up with TRBD1. Germline V gene data show CDR1 as KGHSH and CDR2 as LQKENI. V shed 1 base and J 9 bases; nucleotides not matched to a gene: 9. The CDR3 loop spans 15 amino acids. This chain's CDR3 is CASSPRPGGGGTQYF. CDR3 nucleotide sequence: TGTGCCAGCTCACCACGACCAGGGGGCGGAGGGACGCAGTATTTT.

This clonotype was found a few times. This sequence joins TRBV7-9 and TRBJ2-6, with 8 bases that match TRBD1. The CDR3 runs to 17 residues. Germline V gives CDR1 SEHNR, CDR2 FQNEAQ (reference sequence). Germline trimming cut 6 bases from V and 0 bases from J; bases unmatched to any gene: 7. The CDR3 DNA reads as TGTGCCAGCAGAGGGGACAGGTCCTACTCTGGGGCCAACGTCCTGACTTTC. Translation: CASRGDRSYSGANVLTF.

The chain is built from TRBV7-9 and TRBJ2-2, with 11 bases matching TRBD2. Per germline, CDR1 SEHNR and CDR2 FQNEAQ (reference sequence). This CDR3 region has 15 residues. With V trimmed by 2 bases and J by 5 bases, 1 base remained unmatched. CDR3 residues: CASSLRLAGTGELFF. Written as DNA, the CDR3 is TGTGCCAGCAGCTTAAGACTAGCGGGGACCGGGGAGCTGTTTTTT.

This clonotype was observed a handful of times. This chain connects TRBV7-8 to TRBJ2-7; tentatively, D is TRBD2 (5 bases). The CDR3 is 12 residues long. V lost 2 bases to trimming and J lost 6 bases, with 8 bases between them. Germline lookup yields CDR1 SGHVS and CDR2 FQNEAQ. Written as DNA, the CDR3 is TGTGCCAGCAGCTTAACTAGGTCCGAGCAGTACTTC. It translates to CASSLTRSEQYF. Looking up the rest from reference TRBV7-8 and TRBJ2-7 gives the full variable domain: GAGVSQSPRYKVAKRGQDVALRCDPISGHVSLFWYQQALGQGPEFLTYFQNEAQLDKSGLPSDRFFAERPEGSVSTLKIQRTQQEDSAVYLCASSLTRSEQYFGPGTRLTVT.

V gene TRBV6-1 combines with J gene TRBJ2-7; either TRBD1 or TRBD2 may fit D (5 bases each). The V and J ends lost 6 bases and 4 bases respectively, with 19 bases between them. The germline V gene has CDR1 MNHNS and CDR2 SASEGT. CDR3 length: 15 amino acids. The DNA of the CDR3 is TGTGCCAGCAGGCCGGGGAGATTCGGGGCGTACGAGCAGTACTTC. Translated: CASRPGRFGAYEQYF.

The chain joins TRBV7-6 to TRBJ2-7; 9 nucleotides line up with TRBD2. This CDR3 region has 15 residues. From germline, CDR1 is SGHVS and CDR2 FNYEAQ. The V and J ends lost 3 bases and 2 bases, in that order; junction bases with no gene match: 5. CDR3 sequence: CASSFRLAETYEQYF. CDR3 in DNA: TGTGCCAGCAGCTTCAGACTAGCGGAAACCTACGAGCAGTACTTC.

This clonotype was seen a few times. The chain recombines TRBV20-1 with TRBJ2-3; D is possibly TRBD2 (5 bases). Between the trimmed V and J ends, which lost 5 bases and 0 bases, there was a span of 12 bases. This CDR3 contains 14 residues. CDR1 is DFQATT, CDR2 SNEGSKA, per germline (reference sequence). CDR3 protein: CSARTGPSTDTQYF. The CDR3 coding sequence is TGCAGTGCTCGGACTGGACCTAGCACAGATACGCAGTATTTT.

There are a few counts of this clonotype. The chain is built from TRBV2 and TRBJ1-2; no firm D call. Germline V gene sequence: CDR1 SNHLY, CDR2 FYNNEI. CDR3 length equals 12 residues. V was cut by 6 bases and J by 4 bases, with 9 bases left in between. Written as DNA, the CDR3 is TGTGCCAGCAGGGGCCTGAGCTATGGCTACACCTTC. This sequence encodes CASRGLSYGYTF.